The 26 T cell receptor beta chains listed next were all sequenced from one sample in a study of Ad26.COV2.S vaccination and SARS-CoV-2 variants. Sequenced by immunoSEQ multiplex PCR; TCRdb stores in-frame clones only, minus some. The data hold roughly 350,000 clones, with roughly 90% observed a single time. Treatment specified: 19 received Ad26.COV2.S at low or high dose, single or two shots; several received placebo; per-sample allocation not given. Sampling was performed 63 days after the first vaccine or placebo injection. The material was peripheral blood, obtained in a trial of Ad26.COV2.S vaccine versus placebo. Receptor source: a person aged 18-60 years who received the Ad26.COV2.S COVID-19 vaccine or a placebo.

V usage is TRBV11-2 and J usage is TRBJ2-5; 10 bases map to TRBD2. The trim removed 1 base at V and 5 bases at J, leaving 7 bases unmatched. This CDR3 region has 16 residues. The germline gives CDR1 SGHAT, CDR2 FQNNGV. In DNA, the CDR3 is TGTGCCAGCAGCTTAGCGGCCGGGACTAGCGCGGAGACCCAGTACTTC. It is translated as CASSLAAGTSAETQYF.

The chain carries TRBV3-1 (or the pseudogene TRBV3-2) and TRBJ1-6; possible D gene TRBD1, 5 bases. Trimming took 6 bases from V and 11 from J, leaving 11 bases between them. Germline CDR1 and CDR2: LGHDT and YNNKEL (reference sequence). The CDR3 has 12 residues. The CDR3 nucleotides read TGTGCCAGCAGTTCAGGGAGGACACCCCTCCACTTT. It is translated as CASSSGRTPLHF.

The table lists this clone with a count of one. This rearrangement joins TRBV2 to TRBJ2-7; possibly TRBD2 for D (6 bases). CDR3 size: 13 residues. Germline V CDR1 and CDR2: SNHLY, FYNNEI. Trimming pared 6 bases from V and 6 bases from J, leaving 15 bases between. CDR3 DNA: TGTGCCAGCAGACGGGCCTCCGGGGGCGAGCAGTACTTC. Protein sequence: CASRRASGGEQYF.

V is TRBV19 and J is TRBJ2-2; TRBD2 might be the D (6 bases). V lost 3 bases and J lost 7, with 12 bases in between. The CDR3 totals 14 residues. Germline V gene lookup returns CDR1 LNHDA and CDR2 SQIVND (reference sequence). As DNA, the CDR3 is TGTGCCAGTAGTATTGGAGGGGTTGGCGGGGAGCTGTTTTTT. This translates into CASSIGGVGGELFF.

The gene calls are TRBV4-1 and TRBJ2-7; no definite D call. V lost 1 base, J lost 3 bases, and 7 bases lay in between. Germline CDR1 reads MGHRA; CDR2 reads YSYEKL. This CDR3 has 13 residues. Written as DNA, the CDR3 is TGCGCCAGCAGCCAAGCCCCCCTCTACGAGCAGTACTTC. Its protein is CASSQAPLYEQYF.

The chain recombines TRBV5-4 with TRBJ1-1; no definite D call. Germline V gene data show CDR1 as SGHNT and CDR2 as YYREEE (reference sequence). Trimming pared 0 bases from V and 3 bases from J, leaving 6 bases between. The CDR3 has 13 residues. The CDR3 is CASSLVGDTEAFF. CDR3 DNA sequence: TGTGCCAGCAGCTTGGTGGGAGACACTGAAGCTTTCTTT.

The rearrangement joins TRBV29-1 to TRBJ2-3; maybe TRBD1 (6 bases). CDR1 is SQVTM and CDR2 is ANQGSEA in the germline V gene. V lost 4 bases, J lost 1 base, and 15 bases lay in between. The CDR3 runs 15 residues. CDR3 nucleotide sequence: TGCAGCGTTGGCACGCCGACAGGAGGCACAGATACGCAGTATTTT. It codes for CSVGTPTGGTDTQYF.

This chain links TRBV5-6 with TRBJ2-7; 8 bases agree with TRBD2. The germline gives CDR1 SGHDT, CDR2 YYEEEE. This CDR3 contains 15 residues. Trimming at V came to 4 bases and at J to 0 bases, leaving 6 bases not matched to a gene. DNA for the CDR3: TGTGCCAGCAGCGCCGGGACTAGTGGCTCCTACGAGCAGTACTTC. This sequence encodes CASSAGTSGSYEQYF.

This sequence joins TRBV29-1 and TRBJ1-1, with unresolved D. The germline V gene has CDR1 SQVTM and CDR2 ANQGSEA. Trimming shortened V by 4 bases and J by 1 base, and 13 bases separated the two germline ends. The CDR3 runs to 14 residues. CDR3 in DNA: TGCAGCGTTGTTGTGGGGAACTCGAACACTGAAGCTTTCTTT. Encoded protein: CSVVVGNSNTEAFF.

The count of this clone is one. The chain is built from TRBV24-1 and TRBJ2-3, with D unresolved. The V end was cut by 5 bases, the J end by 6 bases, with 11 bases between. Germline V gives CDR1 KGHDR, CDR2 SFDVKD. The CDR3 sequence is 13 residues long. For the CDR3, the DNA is TGTGCCACCAGTGCAATAACTCGGGATACGCAGTATTTT. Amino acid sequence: CATSAITRDTQYF.

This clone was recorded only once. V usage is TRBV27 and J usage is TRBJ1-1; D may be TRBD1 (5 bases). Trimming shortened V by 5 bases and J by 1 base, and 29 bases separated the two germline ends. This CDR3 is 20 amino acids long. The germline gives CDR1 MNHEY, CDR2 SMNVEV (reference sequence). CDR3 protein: CASSTTAPGLSRAKNTEAFF. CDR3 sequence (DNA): TGTGCCAGCAGTACCACCGCGCCCGGGCTGTCCAGGGCTAAGAACACTGAAGCTTTCTTT.

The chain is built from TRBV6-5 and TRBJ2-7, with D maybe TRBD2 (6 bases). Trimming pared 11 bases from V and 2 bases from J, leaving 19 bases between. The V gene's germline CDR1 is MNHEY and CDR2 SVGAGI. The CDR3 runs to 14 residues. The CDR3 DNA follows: TGTGCCGGGGGGACCCCGGGACTCACCTACGAGCAGTACTTC. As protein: CAGGTPGLTYEQYF.

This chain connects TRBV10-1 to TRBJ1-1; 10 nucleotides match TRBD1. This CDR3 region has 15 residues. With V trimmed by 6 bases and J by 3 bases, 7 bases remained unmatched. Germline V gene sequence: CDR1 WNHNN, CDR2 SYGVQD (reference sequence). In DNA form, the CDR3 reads TGCGCCAGCAGCAATATTGGGACAGGGGACACTGAAGCTTTCTTT. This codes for CASSNIGTGDTEAFF.

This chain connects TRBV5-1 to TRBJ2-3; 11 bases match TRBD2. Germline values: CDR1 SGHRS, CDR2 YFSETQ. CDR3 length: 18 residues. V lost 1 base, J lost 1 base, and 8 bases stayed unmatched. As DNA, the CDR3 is TGCGCCAGCAGCTTGACTAGCGGGGGCCCCCTAGGCACAGATACGCAGTATTTT. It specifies CASSLTSGGPLGTDTQYF.

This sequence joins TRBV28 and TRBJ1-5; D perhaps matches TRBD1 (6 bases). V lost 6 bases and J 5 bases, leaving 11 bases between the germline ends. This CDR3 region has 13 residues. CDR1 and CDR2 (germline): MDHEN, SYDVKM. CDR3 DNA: TGTGCCAGCAGGTACAGGGTGGATCAGCCCCAGCATTTT. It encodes CASRYRVDQPQHF.

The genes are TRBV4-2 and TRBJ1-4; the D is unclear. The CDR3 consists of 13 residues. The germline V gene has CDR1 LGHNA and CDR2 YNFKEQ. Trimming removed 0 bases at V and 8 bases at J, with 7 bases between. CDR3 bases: TGTGCCAGCAGCCAAGATCCTGGGGAAAAACTGTTTTTT. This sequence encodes CASSQDPGEKLFF.

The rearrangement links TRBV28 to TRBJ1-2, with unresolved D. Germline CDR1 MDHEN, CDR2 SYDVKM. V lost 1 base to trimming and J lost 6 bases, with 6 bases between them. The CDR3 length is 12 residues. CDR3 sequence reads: CASSLLGNGYTF. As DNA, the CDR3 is TGTGCCAGCAGTTTATTAGGCAATGGCTACACCTTC.

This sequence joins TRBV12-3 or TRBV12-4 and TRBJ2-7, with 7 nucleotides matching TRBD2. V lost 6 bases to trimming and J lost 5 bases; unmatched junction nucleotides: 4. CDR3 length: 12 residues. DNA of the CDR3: TGTGCCAGCAGACAAGGGAGGGACGAGCAGTACTTC. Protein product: CASRQGRDEQYF.

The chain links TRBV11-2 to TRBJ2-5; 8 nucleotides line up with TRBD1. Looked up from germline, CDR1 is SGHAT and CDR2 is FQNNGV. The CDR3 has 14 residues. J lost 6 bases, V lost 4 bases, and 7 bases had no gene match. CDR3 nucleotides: TGTGCCAGCAGCTCCCTAGGACAGGGACAGACCCAGTACTTC. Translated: CASSSLGQGQTQYF.

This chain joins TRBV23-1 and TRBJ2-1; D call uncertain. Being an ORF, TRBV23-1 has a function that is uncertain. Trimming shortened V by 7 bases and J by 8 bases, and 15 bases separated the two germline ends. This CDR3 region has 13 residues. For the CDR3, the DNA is TGCGCCAGCAACATCGGGCCGCCGGATGAGCAGTTCTTC. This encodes CASNIGPPDEQFF.

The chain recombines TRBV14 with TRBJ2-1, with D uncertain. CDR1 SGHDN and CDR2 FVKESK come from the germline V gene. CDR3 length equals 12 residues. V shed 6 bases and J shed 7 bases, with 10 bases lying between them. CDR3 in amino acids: CASRRLGNEQFF. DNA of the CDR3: TGTGCCAGCAGACGACTCGGGAATGAGCAGTTCTTC.

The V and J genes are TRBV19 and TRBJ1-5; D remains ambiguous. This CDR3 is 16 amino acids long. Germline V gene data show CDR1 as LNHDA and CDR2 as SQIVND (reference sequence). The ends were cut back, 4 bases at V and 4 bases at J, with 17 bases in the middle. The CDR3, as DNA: TGTGCCAGTAGTACCTTCGGGAGGAGCTCTAATCAGCCCCAGCATTTT. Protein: CASSTFGRSSNQPQHF.

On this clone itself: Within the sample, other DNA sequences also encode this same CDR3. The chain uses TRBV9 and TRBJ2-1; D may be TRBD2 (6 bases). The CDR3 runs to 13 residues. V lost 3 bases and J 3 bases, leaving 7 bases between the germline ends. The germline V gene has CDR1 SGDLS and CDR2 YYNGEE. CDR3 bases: TGTGCCAGCAGCGCGACTAGCTACAATGAGCAGTTCTTC. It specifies CASSATSYNEQFF.

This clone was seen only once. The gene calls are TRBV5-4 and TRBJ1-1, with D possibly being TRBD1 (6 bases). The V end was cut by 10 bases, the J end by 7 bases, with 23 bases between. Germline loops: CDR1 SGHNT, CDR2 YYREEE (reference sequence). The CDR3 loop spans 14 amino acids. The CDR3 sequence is CAGRSTGRTGEAFF. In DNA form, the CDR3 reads TGTGCCGGCCGATCAACAGGGAGAACAGGTGAAGCTTTCTTT.

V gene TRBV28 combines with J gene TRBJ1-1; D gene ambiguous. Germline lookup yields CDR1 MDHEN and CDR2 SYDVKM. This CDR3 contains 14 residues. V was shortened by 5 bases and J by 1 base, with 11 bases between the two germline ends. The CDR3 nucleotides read TGTGCCAGCAGTCCTCTCGGGAAGAACACTGAAGCTTTCTTT. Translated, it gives CASSPLGKNTEAFF.

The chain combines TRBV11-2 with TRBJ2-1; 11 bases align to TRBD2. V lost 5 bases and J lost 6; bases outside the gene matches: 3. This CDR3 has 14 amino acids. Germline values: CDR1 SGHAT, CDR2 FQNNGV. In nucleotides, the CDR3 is TGTGCCAGCAGCCTTAGCGGGAGGGCCAATGAGCAGTTCTTC. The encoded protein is CASSLSGRANEQFF. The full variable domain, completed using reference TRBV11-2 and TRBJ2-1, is EAGVAQSPRYKIIEKRQSVAFWCNPISGHATLYWYQQILGQGPKLLIQFQNNGVVDDSQLPKDRFSAERLKGVDSTLKIQPAKLEDSAVYLCASSLSGRANEQFFGPGTRLTVL.